The clone carrying this T cell receptor beta chain has only a few counts. Assay runs were performed at deep level. Produced via immunoSEQ multiplex PCR; TCRdb's table is partial and in-frame only. The sample lists about 650,000 clones; 95% were seen once. This CDR3 has 16 residues. Germline-derived CDR1 and CDR2 are MNHNY and SVGAGI (reference sequence). Trimming at V came to 5 bases and at J to 8 bases, leaving 12 bases not matched to a gene. The data originate from a study of shared clonotypes between healthy human individuals. Overall study context: In total, the donors were a couple of women and a few men aged 18 to 49.

In the naive CD8 group, cells lacked CD45RO and were positively selected for CCR7, so terminally differentiated effector memory CD45RA+ cells were left out. Participating donors were healthy, HIV-negative adults free of recent acute infections or vaccinations. The donors were all Caucasian adults (living in Nashville, Tennessee). This sequence was found in a woman younger than 45 in good health. The genes are TRBV6-6 and TRBJ2-1; 10 bases agree with TRBD2. The sample taken for sequencing was naive CD8+ T cells sorted from blood. The CDR3 loop is CASSGVLAGELHEQFF. CDR3 coding DNA: TGTGCCAGCAGTGGGGTTCTAGCGGGAGAGCTGCATGAGCAGTTCTTC.